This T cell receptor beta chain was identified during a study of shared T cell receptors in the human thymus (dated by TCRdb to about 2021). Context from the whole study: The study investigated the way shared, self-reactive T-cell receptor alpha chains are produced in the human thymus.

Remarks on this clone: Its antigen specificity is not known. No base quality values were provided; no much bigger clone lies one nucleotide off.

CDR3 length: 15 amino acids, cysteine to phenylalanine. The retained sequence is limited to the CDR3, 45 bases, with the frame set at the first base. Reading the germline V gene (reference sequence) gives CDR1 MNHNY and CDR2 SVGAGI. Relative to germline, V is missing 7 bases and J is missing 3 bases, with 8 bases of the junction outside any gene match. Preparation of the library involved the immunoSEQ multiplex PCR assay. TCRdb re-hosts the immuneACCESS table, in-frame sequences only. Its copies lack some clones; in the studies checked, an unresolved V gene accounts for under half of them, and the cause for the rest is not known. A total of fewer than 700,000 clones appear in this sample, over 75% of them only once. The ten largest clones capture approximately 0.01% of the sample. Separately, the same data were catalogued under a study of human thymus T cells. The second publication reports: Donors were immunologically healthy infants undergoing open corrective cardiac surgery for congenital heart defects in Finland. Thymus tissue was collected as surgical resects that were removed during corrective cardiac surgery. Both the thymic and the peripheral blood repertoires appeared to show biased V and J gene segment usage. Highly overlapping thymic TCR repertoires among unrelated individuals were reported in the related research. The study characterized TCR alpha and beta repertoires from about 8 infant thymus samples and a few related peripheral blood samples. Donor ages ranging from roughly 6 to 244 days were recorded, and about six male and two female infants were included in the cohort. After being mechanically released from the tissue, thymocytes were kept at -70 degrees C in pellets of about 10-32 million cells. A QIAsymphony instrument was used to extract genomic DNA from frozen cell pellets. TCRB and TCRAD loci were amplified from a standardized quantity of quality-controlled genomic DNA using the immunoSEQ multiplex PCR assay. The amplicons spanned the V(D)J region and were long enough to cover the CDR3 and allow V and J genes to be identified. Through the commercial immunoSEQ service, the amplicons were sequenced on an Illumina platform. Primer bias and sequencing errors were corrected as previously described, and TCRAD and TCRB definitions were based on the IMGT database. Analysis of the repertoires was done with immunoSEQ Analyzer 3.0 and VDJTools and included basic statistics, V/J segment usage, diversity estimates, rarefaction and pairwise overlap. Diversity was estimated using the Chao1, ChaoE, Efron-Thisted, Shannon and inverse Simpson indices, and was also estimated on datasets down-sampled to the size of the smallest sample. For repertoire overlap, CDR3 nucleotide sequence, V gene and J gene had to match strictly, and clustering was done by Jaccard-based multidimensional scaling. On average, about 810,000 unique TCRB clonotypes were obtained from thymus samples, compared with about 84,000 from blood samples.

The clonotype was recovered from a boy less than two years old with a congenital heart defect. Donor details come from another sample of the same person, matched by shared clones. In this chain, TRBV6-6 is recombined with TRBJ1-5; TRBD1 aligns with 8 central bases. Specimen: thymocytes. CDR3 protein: CASTSRQGPNQPQHF. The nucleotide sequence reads TGTGCCAGCACCTCTCGACAGGGGCCCAATCAGCCCCAGCATTTT.